This T cell receptor (beta chain) was recorded in a study of blood T cell repertoires in COVID-19. Looking at the study overall: Samples taken during acute and convalescent COVID-19 were collected in the United States, Italy and Spain. Nucleic acid was either cDNA or gDNA, and it came from T cells, B-cell-depleted T cells, or PBMCs.

Per the authors' pipeline: Estimation of nucleated cell counts was performed using reference gene primer amplification. Method: immunoSEQ multiplex PCR; TCRdb's copy keeps in-frame clones and lacks some. V and J calls and clone size come straight from that table; D and trimming were deduced from the DNA. Seen here are approximately 200,000 clones, around 80% observed once, and the top ten hold around 5.1%. On this clone: The same CDR3 is also encoded by other DNA sequences in this sample.

Trimming took 0 bases from V and 1 from J, leaving 6 bases between them. This CDR3 comprises 14 residues. CDR1 is SGHTA, CDR2 FQGTGA, per germline. The sequence was collected from a human donor in a cohort sampled during active COVID-19. The chain links TRBV7-3 to TRBJ2-5, with D possibly TRBD1 on 6 matching bases. Specimen: peripheral blood. In DNA, the CDR3 is TGTGCCAGCAGCTTAACAGGGGGCCAAGAGACCCAGTACTTC. It yields the protein CASSLTGGQETQYF.